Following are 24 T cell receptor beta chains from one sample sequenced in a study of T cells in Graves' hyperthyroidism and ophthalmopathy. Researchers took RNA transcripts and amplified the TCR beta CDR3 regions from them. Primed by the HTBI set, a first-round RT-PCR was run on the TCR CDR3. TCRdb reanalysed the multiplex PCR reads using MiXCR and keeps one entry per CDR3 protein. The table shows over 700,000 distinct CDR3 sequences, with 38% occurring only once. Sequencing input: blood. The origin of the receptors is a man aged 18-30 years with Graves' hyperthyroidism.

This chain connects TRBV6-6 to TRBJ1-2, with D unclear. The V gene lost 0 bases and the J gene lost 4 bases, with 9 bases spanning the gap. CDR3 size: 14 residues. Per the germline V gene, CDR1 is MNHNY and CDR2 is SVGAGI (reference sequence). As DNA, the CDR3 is TGTGCCAGCAGTTACTCTGGCCAGCCCTATGGCTACACCTTC. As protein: CASSYSGQPYGYTF.

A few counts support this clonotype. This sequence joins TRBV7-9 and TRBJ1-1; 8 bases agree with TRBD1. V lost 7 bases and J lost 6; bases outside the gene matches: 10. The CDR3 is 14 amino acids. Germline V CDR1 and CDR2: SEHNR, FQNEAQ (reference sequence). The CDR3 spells CASTSLTGAPEAFF. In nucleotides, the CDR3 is TGTGCCAGCACCTCCCTGACAGGGGCCCCTGAAGCTTTCTTT.

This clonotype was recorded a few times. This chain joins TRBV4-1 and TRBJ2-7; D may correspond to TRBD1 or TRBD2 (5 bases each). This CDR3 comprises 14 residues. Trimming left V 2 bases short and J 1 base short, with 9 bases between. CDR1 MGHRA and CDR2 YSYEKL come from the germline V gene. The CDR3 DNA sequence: TGCGCCAGCAGCCAACCGGGACGGTCCTACGAGCAGTACTTC. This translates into CASSQPGRSYEQYF.

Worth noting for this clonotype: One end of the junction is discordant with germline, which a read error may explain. Here the CDR3 reads CASSQDLGDRAYEQYF. CDR3 coding DNA: TGCGCCAGCAGCCAAGATTTGGGGGACAGGGCCTACGAGCAGTACTTC. The chain recombines TRBV14 with TRBJ2-7, with 9 nucleotides matching TRBD1. The germline V gene encodes CDR1 SGHDN and CDR2 FVKESK. This CDR3 region has 16 residues.

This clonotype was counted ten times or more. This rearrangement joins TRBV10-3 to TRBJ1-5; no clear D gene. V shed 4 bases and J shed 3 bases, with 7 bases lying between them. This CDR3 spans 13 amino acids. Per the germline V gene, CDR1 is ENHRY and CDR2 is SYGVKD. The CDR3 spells CAISGGINQPQHF. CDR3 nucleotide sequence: TGTGCCATCAGTGGCGGGATCAATCAGCCCCAGCATTTT.

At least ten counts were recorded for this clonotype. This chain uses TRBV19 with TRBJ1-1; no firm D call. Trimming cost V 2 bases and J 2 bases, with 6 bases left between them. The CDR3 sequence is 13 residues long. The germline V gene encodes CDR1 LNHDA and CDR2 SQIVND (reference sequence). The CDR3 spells CASSIQANTEAFF. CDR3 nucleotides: TGTGCCAGTAGTATACAGGCAAACACTGAAGCTTTCTTT. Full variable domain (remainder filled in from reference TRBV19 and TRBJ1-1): DGGITQSPKYLFRKEGQNVTLSCEQNLNHDAMYWYRQDPGQGLRLIYYSQIVNDFQKGDIAEGYSVSREKKESFPLTVTSAQKNPTAFYLCASSIQANTEAFFGQGTRLTVV.

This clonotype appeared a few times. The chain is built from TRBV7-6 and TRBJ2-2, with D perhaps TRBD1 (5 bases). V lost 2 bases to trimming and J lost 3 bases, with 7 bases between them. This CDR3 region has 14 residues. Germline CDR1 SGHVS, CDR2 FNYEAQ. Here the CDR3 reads CASSLQGDTGELFF. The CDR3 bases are TGTGCCAGCAGCTTACAGGGTGACACCGGGGAGCTGTTTTTT.

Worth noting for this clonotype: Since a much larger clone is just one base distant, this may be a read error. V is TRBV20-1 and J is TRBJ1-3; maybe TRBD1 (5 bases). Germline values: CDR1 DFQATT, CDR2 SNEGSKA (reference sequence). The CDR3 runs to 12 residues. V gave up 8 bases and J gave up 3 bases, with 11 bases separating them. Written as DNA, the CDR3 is TGCAGTATAAAAGGGGATGGAAACACCATATATTTT. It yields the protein CSIKGDGNTIYF.

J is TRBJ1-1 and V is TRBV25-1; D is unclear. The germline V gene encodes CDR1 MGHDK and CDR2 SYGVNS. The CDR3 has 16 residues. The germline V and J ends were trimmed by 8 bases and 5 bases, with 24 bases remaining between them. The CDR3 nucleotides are TGTGCCAGCTCACCGCCGTCAGCTCATGGCGTGACTGAAGCTTTCTTT. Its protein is CASSPPSAHGVTEAFF.

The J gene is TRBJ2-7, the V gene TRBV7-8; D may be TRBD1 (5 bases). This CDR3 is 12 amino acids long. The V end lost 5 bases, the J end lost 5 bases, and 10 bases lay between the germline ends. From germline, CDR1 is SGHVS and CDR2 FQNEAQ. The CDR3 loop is CASSVRANEQYF. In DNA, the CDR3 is TGTGCCAGCAGCGTCAGGGCTAACGAGCAGTACTTC.

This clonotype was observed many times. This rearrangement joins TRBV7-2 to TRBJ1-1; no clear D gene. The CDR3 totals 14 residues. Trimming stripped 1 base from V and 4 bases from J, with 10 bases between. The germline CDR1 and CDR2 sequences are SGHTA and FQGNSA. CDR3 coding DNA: TGTGCCAGCAGCTTAGGCGGGGTATTCACTGAAGCTTTCTTT. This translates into CASSLGGVFTEAFF.

The CDR3 region is CASSPSRGGGTEAFF. CDR3 coding DNA: TGTGCCAGCAGCCCATCGCGGGGTGGAGGAACTGAAGCTTTCTTT. This chain uses TRBV7-2 with TRBJ1-1; D call uncertain. V was cut by 5 bases and J by 5 bases, with 18 bases left in between. The germline CDR1 and CDR2 sequences are SGHTA and FQGNSA. The CDR3 loop spans 15 amino acids.

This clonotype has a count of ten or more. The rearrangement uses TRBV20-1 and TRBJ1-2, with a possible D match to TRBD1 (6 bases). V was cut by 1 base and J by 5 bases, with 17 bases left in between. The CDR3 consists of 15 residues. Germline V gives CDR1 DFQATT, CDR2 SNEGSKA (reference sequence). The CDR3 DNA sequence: TGCAGTGCTAGAGCAAGGACAGCTTCTTTATATGGCTACACCTTC. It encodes CSARARTASLYGYTF.

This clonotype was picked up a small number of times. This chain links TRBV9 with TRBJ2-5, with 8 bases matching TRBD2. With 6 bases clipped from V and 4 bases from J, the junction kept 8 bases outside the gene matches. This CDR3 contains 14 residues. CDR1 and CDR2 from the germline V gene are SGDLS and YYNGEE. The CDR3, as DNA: TGTGCCAGCAATGCGGGAGGTAATGGAGAGACCCAGTACTTC. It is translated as CASNAGGNGETQYF.

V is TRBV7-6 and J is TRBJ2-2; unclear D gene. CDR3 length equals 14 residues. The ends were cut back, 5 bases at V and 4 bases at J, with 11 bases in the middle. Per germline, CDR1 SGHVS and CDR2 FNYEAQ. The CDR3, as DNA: TGTGCCAGCAGCGCCGAGGCAGCCACCGGGGAGCTGTTTTTT. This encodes CASSAEAATGELFF.

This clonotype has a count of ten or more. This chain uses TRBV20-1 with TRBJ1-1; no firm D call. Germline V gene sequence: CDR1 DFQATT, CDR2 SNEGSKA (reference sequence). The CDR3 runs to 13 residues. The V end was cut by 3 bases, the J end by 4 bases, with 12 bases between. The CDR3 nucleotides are TGCAGTGCTAGTGTCACTGGAGTCACTGAAGCTTTCTTT. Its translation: CSASVTGVTEAFF.

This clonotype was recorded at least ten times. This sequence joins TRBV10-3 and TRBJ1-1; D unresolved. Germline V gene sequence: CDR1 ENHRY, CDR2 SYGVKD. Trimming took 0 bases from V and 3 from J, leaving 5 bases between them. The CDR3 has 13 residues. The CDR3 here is CAISESADTEAFF. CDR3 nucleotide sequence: TGTGCCATCAGTGAGTCCGCAGACACTGAAGCTTTCTTT.

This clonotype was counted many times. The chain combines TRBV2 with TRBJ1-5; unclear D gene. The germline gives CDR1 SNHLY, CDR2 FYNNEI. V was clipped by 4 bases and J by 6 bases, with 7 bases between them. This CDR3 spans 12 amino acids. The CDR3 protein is CASSVNGQPQHF. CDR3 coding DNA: TGTGCCAGCAGTGTTAACGGTCAGCCCCAGCATTTT.

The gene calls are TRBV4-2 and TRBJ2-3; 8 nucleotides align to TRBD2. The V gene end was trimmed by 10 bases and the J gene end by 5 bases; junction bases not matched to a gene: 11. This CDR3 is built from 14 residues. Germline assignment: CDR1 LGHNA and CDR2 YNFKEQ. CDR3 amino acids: CATQTSAVEDTQYF. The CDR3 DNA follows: TGTGCCACCCAGACTAGCGCGGTCGAAGATACGCAGTATTTT.

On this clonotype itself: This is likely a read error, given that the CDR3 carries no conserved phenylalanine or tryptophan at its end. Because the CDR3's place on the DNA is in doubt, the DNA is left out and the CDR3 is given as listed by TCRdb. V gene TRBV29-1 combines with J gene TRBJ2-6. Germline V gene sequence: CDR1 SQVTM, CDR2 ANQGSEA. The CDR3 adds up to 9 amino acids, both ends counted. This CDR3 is CSVVGNSYT.

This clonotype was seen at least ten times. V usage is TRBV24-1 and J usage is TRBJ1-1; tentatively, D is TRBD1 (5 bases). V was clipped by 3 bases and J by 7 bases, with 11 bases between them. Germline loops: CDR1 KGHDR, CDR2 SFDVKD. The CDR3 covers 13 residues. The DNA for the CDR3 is TGTGCCACCAGTGATGACAGCGGTGGTGAAGCTTTCTTT. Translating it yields CATSDDSGGEAFF.

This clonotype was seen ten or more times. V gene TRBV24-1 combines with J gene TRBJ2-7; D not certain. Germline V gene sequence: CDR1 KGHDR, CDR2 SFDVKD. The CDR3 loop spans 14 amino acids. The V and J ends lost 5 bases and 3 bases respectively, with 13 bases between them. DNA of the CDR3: TGTGCCACCAGTGCCGAACACTTCAACTACGAGCAGTACTTC. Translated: CATSAEHFNYEQYF.

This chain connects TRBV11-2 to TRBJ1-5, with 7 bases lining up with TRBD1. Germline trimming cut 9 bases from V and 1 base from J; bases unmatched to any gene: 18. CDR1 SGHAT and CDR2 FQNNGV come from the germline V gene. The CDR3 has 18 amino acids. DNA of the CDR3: TGTGCCAGTAGTATTCGCCCCGACAGGGTGGTGAGCAATCAGCCCCAGCATTTT. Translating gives CASSIRPDRVVSNQPQHF.

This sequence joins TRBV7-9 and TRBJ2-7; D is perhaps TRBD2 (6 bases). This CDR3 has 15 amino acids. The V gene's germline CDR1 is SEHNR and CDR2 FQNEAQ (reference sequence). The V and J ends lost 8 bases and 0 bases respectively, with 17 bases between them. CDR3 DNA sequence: TGTGCCAGCGCTTTAACCAGGGAGGCCTCCTACGAGCAGTACTTC. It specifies CASALTREASYEQYF.